This T cell receptor (beta chain) was captured in a study of CD8+ T cells in alopecia areata. Turning to the study itself: Each of the treated patients was given oral tofacitinib, 5 to 10 mg twice daily, for moderate-to-severe alopecia areata.

Turning to this clone: What it binds is unknown.

Treatment: oral pan-JAK inhibitor, 5-10 mg twice daily. PBMCs yielded sorted CD4+ and CD8+ T cells. V gave up 10 bases and J gave up 3 bases; unmatched junction bases: 11. Germline CDR1 and CDR2: MNHEY and SVGAGI. CDR3 length equals 15 residues. Study-wide points: During tofacitinib treatment, many expanded lesional clones remained in scalp and blood.

Once RNA had been extracted, it was reverse transcribed into cDNA to act as the sequencing template. Profiling relied on immunoSEQ multiplex PCR, and the TCRdb table lists in-frame clones only, not all of them. The sample shows over 150,000 clones, 55% to 70% of them seen only once. The chain recombines TRBV6-5 with TRBJ2-2, with TRBD1 matching over 7 bases. The TCR was taken from a human donor with alopecia areata. The sample in question was CD4+ T cells sorted from blood, obtained at week 24, from a patient treated with tofacitinib. CDR3 in amino acids: CAIGTDVPYTGELFF. CDR3 in DNA: TGTGCCATCGGGACAGACGTACCTTACACCGGGGAGCTGTTTTTT.